A selection of T cell receptor beta chains follows, all from one sample in a study of early T cells in non-severe SARS-CoV-2 infection. TCRdb re-called the 5' RACE reads through MiXCR, storing one row per CDR3 protein. The sample consists of tens of thousands of distinct CDR3 sequences, 12% of them appearing once. Source material: whole blood. Receptor source: an adult who was a healthcare worker with PCR-confirmed SARS-CoV-2 infection or an uninfected control (not recorded which). CDR3s include the opening cysteine and the closing phenylalanine or tryptophan.

j_call cdr3_length v_call cdr3_aa
TRBJ1-1 13 TRBV11-2 CASSLLGRTEAFF
TRBJ1-1 17 TRBV11-2 CASSSPGQGLQNTEAFF
TRBJ2-2 16 TRBV6-2/TRBV6-3 CASSYSTRLNTGELFF
TRBJ2-1 15 TRBV5-4 CASSSGGGSYNEQFF
TRBJ2-5 16 TRBV3-1 CASSQPLAGAQETQYF
TRBJ2-7 15 TRBV4-1 CASSHPGKVPYEQYF
TRBJ2-5 17 TRBV7-8 CASKPSRILAGDKTQYF
TRBJ1-6 14 TRBV2 CASSETGINSPLHF
TRBJ1-6 13 TRBV11-2 CASSFGTNSPLHF
TRBJ2-5 15 TRBV28 CASSTRASGVETQYF
TRBJ2-5 15 TRBV4-3 CASSQGAQGQETQYF
TRBJ1-4 16 TRBV4-1 CASSPGGRPWAEKLFF
TRBJ1-5 13 TRBV7-2 CASSIWPDQPQHF
TRBJ1-4 16 TRBV18 CASSPSPGRSNEKLFF
TRBJ2-2 11 TRBV6-1 CASSISGEWLF
TRBJ2-1 14 TRBV20-1 CSVSLVRGDNEQFF
TRBJ2-5 15 TRBV2 CASSESAIYQETQYF
TRBJ2-5 15 TRBV12-3/TRBV12-4 CASSFPRTGEETQYF
TRBJ2-1 18 TRBV7-3 CASSTEGHYFLSINEQFF
TRBJ2-7 14 TRBV10-3 CAISPGLASYEQYF
TRBJ1-1 14 TRBV5-1 CASSLVGWNTEAFF
TRBJ2-7 14 TRBV30 CACHIAGGLYEQYF
TRBJ1-1 14 TRBV5-1 CASSLVRGAGEAFF
TRBJ2-1 15 TRBV7-6 CASSPSGGTGGEQFF
TRBJ2-2 16 TRBV5-1 CASSWGLAGNTGELFF
TRBJ1-1 13 TRBV29-1 CSGDRGLSTEAFF
TRBJ2-5 17 TRBV6-6 CASSLLAGGQLGETQYF
TRBJ1-1 16 TRBV4-2 CASSQDSGYPNTEAFF
TRBJ2-1 14 TRBV11-2 CASRGTGMWNEQFF
TRBJ2-3 15 TRBV9 CASSPREGEIDTQYF
TRBJ2-5 14 TRBV20-1 CSAQDSRGKETQYF
TRBJ1-2 16 TRBV5-1 CASSLGIGDMNYGYTF
TRBJ1-4 12 TRBV20-1 CSASFSNEKLFF
TRBJ1-2 17 TRBV27 CASSPRTGREFNYGYTF
TRBJ2-1 15 TRBV6-5 CASSYAVERGDEQFF
TRBJ2-7 13 TRBV6-5 CASGGLHHYEQYF
TRBJ2-1 15 TRBV12-3/TRBV12-4 CASSLRAGSYNEQFF
TRBJ2-1 13 TRBV6-2/TRBV6-3 CASRVDGANEQFF
TRBJ2-3 16 TRBV7-2 CASSLESGRSTDTQYF
TRBJ1-1 13 TRBV30 CAWSVRANTEAFF
TRBJ1-3 14 TRBV11-2 CVSSLGRAGNTIYF
TRBJ2-5 13 TRBV29-1 CSVASRIRETQYF
TRBJ1-1 13 TRBV11-3 CAGSSDGTVEAFF
TRBJ1-2 15 TRBV5-5 CASSFQGTVLYGYTF
TRBJ2-7 14 TRBV7-3 CASSLSGGVDEQYF
TRBJ2-1 18 TRBV28 CASSLVTGAGSLYNEQFF
TRBJ2-7 15 TRBV5-4 CASSLIPESSYEQYF
TRBJ1-1 13 TRBV30 CAWREGKNTEAFF